A selection of T cell receptor beta chains follows, all from one sample in a study of blood T cell repertoires in COVID-19. Data came from immunoSEQ multiplex PCR; TCRdb stores just in-frame clones and leaves some out. Here the sample spans over 100,000 clones, about four fifths being singletons. Sequencing was done on a sample of peripheral blood. The receptors come from a man in his 60s with active or convalescent COVID-19. The CDR3 runs from the conserved cysteine through the conserved F or W. A D gene is named only where the DNA matches it firmly. A clone size is listed for some rows: how often the clone was seen (once, few, many), or a class if it is expanded.

v_gene: TRBV6-2/TRBV6-3
j_gene: TRBJ2-3
d_gene: -
abundance: -
CDR3nt: TGTGCCAGCAGTTACGGTAGCGGATGGACAGATACGCAGTATTTT
CDR3aa: CASSYGSGWTDTQYF

v_gene: TRBV25-1
j_gene: TRBJ1-3
d_gene: -
abundance: -
CDR3nt: TGTGCCAGCAGTGAATATCGACAGAGCTCTGGAAACACCATATATTTT
CDR3aa: CASSEYRQSSGNTIYF

v_gene: TRBV28
j_gene: TRBJ1-6
d_gene: -
abundance: few
CDR3nt: TGTGCCAGCAGACCTTCGGGTCAGTTGAGTTCACCCCTCCACTTT
CDR3aa: CASRPSGQLSSPLHF

v_gene: TRBV7-9
j_gene: TRBJ1-6
d_gene: -
abundance: -
CDR3nt: TGTGCCAGCAGCTTAAATAGTCAGGGGAATTCACCCCTCCACTTT
CDR3aa: CASSLNSQGNSPLHF

v_gene: TRBV2
j_gene: TRBJ2-3
d_gene: TRBD2
abundance: once
CDR3nt: TGTGCCAGCAGTGCGGCTAGCGGGGCCCCAGATACGCAGTATTTT
CDR3aa: CASSAASGAPDTQYF

v_gene: TRBV27
j_gene: TRBJ1-1
d_gene: -
abundance: -
CDR3nt: TGTGCCAGCAGTTTACTACAGAAGAACACTGAAGCTTTCTTT
CDR3aa: CASSLLQKNTEAFF

v_gene: TRBV29-1
j_gene: TRBJ2-5
d_gene: -
abundance: -
CDR3nt: TGCGGAGGAGGGCATCCCCGGGAGACCCAGTACTTC
CDR3aa: CGGGHPRETQYF

v_gene: TRBV6-2/TRBV6-3
j_gene: TRBJ2-3
d_gene: -
abundance: -
CDR3nt: TGTGCCAGCAGTTCCAGCAGGGGAGATACGCAGTATTTT
CDR3aa: CASSSSRGDTQYF

v_gene: TRBV6-5
j_gene: TRBJ2-4
d_gene: TRBD1
abundance: once
CDR3nt: TGTGCCAGCAGTTACTTCAGGGGGAACATTCAGTACTTC
CDR3aa: CASSYFRGNIQYF

v_gene: TRBV23-1
j_gene: TRBJ1-2
d_gene: -
abundance: once
CDR3nt: TGCGCCAGCAGTCAATCTCGGCCGCAGGGGAATAATATCGACTATGGCTACACCTTC
CDR3aa: CASSQSRPQGNNIDYGYTF

v_gene: TRBV23-1
j_gene: TRBJ2-1
d_gene: TRBD2
abundance: -
CDR3nt: TGCGCCAGCAGTCAATCGGTACTAGCGGGAGGGCTGTACAATGAGCAGTTCTTC
CDR3aa: CASSQSVLAGGLYNEQFF

v_gene: TRBV9
j_gene: TRBJ2-3
d_gene: TRBD1
abundance: -
CDR3nt: TGTGCCAGCAGCGCCCGACAGGGGAGGGATACGCAGTATTTT
CDR3aa: CASSARQGRDTQYF

v_gene: TRBV5-4
j_gene: TRBJ1-2
d_gene: TRBD1
abundance: -
CDR3nt: TGTGCCAGCAGCTTCGGGGACAGCCTTCGAACCTTC
CDR3aa: CASSFGDSLRTF

v_gene: TRBV7-9
j_gene: TRBJ1-1
d_gene: -
abundance: once
CDR3nt: TGTGCCAGCAGCTTCGGGGGGGATAACACTGAAGCTTTCTTT
CDR3aa: CASSFGGDNTEAFF

v_gene: TRBV19
j_gene: TRBJ2-2
d_gene: -
abundance: -
CDR3nt: TGTGCCAGTAAGTGGCAGGGGAGTCCCGGGGAGCTGTTTTTT
CDR3aa: CASKWQGSPGELFF

v_gene: TRBV10-3
j_gene: TRBJ2-3
d_gene: TRBD2
abundance: -
CDR3nt: TGTGCCATCAGTGAAGGGCTAGCGGGCACAGATACGCAGTATTTT
CDR3aa: CAISEGLAGTDTQYF

v_gene: TRBV19
j_gene: TRBJ1-1
d_gene: TRBD1
abundance: -
CDR3nt: TGTGCCAGTACCCTCAGGCAGGGGGCCGGCACTGAAGCTTTCTTT
CDR3aa: CASTLRQGAGTEAFF

v_gene: TRBV2
j_gene: TRBJ1-5
d_gene: -
abundance: once
CDR3nt: TGTGCCAGCAGAGCCCCAGGGGACAATCAGCCCCAGCATTTT
CDR3aa: CASRAPGDNQPQHF

v_gene: TRBV6-6
j_gene: TRBJ1-1
d_gene: -
abundance: once
CDR3nt: TGTGCCAGCAGTCCTCAGGGCGACACTGAAGCTTTCTTT
CDR3aa: CASSPQGDTEAFF

v_gene: TRBV9
j_gene: TRBJ1-1
d_gene: -
abundance: -
CDR3nt: TGTGCCAGCAGCGATGGGGGCAACGGGAACACTGAAGCTTTCTTT
CDR3aa: CASSDGGNGNTEAFF

v_gene: TRBV30
j_gene: TRBJ1-1
d_gene: -
abundance: -
CDR3nt: TGTGCCTGGAGTAGGGGTTTAGCTAACACTGAAGCTTTCTTT
CDR3aa: CAWSRGLANTEAFF

v_gene: TRBV10-3
j_gene: TRBJ2-7
d_gene: TRBD2
abundance: -
CDR3nt: TGTGCCATCAGTGAGTTAACGGGACTAGCGGGAGAGAGCTCCTACGAGCAGTACTTC
CDR3aa: CAISELTGLAGESSYEQYF